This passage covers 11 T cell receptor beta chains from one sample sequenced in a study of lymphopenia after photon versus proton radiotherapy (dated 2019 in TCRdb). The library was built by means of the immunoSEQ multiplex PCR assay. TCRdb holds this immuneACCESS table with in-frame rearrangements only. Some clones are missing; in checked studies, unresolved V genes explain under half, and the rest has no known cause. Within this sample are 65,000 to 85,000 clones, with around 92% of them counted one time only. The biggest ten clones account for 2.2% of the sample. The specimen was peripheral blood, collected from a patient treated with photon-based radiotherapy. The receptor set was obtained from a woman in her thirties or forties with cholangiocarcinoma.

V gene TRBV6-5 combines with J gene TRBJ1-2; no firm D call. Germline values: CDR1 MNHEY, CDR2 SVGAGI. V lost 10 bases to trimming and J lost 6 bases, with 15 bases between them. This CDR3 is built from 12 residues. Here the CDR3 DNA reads TGTGCCACGGGATCGTTGATTAATGGCTACACCTTC. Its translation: CATGSLINGYTF.

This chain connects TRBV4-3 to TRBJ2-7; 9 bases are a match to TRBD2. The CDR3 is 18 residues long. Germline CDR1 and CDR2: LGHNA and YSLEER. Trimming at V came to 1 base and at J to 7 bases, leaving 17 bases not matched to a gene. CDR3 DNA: TGCGCCAGCAGCCAAGCGGCTTGGGGTAGCGGGAGAGTATATGAGCAGTACTTC. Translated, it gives CASSQAAWGSGRVYEQYF.

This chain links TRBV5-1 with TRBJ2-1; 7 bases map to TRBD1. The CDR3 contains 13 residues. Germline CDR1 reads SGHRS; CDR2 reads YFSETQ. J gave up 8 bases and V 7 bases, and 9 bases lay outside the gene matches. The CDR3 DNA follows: TGCGCCAGCCGTCCGGGACAGTTCCATGAGCAGTTCTTC. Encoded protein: CASRPGQFHEQFF.

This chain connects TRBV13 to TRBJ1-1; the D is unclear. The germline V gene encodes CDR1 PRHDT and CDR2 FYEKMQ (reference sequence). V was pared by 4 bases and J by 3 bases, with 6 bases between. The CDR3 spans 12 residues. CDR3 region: CASSSGYTEAFF. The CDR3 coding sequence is TGTGCCAGCAGCTCCGGGTACACTGAAGCTTTCTTT. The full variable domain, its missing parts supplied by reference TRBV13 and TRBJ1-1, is AAGVIQSPRHLIKEKRETATLKCYPIPRHDTVYWYQQGPGQDPQFLISFYEKMQSDKGSIPDRFSAQQFSDYHSELNMSSLELGDSALYFCASSSGYTEAFFGQGTRLTVV.

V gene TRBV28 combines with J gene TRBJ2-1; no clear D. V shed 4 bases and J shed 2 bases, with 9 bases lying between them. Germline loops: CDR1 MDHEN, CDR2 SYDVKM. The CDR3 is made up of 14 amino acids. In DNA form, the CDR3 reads TGTGCCAGCAGTTCGCTAATACCCTACAATGAGCAGTTCTTC. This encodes CASSSLIPYNEQFF.

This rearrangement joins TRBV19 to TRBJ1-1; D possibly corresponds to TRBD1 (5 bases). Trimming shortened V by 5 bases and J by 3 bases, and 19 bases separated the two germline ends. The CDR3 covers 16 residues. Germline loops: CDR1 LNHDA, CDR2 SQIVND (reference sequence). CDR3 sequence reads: CASSWAGPLDDTEAFF. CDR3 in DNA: TGTGCCAGTAGTTGGGCAGGGCCCTTGGATGACACTGAAGCTTTCTTT.

CDR3 DNA sequence: TGTGCCAGCAGTTTATCGAGGCGCCTCATGACGTCCGAGCAGTACTTC. It codes for CASSLSRRLMTSEQYF. The J gene is TRBJ2-7, the V gene TRBV27; D gene unclear. The CDR3 sequence is 16 residues long. From germline, CDR1 is MNHEY and CDR2 SMNVEV (reference sequence). Trimming shortened V by 0 bases and J by 6 bases, and 18 bases separated the two germline ends.

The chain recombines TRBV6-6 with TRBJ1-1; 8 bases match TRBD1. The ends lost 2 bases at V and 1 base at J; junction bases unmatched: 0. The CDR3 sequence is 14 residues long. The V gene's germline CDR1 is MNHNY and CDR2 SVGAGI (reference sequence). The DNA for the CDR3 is TGTGCCAGCAGTTACGGGACAGGGAACACTGAAGCTTTCTTT. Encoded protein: CASSYGTGNTEAFF.

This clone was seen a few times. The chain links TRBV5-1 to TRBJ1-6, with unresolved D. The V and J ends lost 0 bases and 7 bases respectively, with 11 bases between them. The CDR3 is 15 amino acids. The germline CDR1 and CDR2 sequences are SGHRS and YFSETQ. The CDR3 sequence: CASSLDTQRNSPLHF. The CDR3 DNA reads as TGCGCCAGCAGCTTGGATACACAGCGGAATTCACCCCTCCACTTT.

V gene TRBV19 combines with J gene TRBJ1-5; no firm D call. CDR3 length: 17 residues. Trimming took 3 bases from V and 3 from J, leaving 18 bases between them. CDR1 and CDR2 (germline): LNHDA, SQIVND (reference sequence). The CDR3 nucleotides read TGTGCCAGTAGTATCCTAGAGAACAGTTACCCCAATCAGCCCCAGCATTTT. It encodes CASSILENSYPNQPQHF.

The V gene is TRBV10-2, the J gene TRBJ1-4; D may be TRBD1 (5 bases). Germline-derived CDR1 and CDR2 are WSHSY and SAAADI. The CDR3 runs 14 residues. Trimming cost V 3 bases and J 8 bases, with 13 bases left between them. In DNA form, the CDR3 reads TGCGCCAGCAGTGAAAGAACAGGTGGAGAAAAACTGTTTTTT. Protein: CASSERTGGEKLFF.